The clone carrying this TCR beta chain was seen only once. This may be a read error: a much more frequent sequence differs by one nucleotide. This sample is part of a study of blood T cell repertoires in COVID-19. This CDR3 is 14 amino acids long. J was trimmed by 1 base and V by 3 bases; bases with no gene match: 0. The V gene's germline CDR1 is SGHDN and CDR2 FVKESK. The method was immunoSEQ multiplex PCR; TCRdb's version includes in-frame clones alone and lacks a portion of them. This table holds fewer than 130,000 clones, more than 75% found once. V gene TRBV14 combines with J gene TRBJ1-1, with 9 bases matching TRBD1. This receptor was obtained from a woman between 50 and 59 years old with acute or convalescent COVID-19. The specimen sequenced was peripheral blood. The CDR3: CASSQGQGNTEAFF. For the CDR3, the DNA is TGTGCCAGCAGCCAGGGACAGGGGAACACTGAAGCTTTCTTT.